This T cell receptor beta chain came from a study of blood T cell repertoires in COVID-19. Study overall: Specimens from acute and convalescent COVID-19 originated in the United States, Italy and Spain. The cDNA or gDNA used as material had been derived from T cells, B-cell-depleted T cells, or PBMCs.

Per germline, CDR1 SGHVS and CDR2 FQNEAQ. Trimming cost V 4 bases and J 10 bases, with 13 bases left between them. There are 12 residues in the CDR3. Sequenced by immunoSEQ multiplex PCR; TCRdb stores in-frame clones only, minus some. The sample records about 300,000 clones, around 83% being singletons. Source material: peripheral blood. The rearrangement joins TRBV7-8 to TRBJ1-1; D gene unclear. This TCR was sampled from a woman in her 50s with acute or convalescent COVID-19. CDR3 nucleotides: TGTGCCAGCAGCTCGACGGCATCGGGAGCTTTCTTT. This sequence encodes CASSSTASGAFF.